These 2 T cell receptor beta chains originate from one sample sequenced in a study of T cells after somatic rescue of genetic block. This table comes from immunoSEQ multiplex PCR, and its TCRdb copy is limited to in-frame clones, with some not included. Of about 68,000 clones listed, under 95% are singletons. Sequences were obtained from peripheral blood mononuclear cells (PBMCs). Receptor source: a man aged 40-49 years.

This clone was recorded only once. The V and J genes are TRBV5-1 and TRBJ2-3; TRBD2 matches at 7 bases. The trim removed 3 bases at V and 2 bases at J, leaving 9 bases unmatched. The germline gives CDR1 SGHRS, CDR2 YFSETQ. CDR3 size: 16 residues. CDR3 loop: CASSSQERGYTDTQYF. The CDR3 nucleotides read TGCGCCAGCAGCTCTCAGGAGCGGGGATACACAGATACGCAGTATTTT.

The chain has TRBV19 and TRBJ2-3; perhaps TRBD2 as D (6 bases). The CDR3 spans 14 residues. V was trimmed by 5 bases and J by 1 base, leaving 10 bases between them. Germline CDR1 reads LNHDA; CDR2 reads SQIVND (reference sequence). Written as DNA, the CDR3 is TGTGCCAGTAGTCCCGGAGGGGGCACAGATACGCAGTATTTT. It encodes CASSPGGGTDTQYF.